This T cell receptor beta chain was sequenced for a study of PD-L1 blockade in urothelial cancer. Study in general: Analysis of the blood was performed 3 weeks (second dose) and 6 weeks after treatment start.

Documented time point: pretreatment peripheral blood. Per patient, between 1 and 8 samples were collected at pretreatment and on-treatment time points. Germline CDR1 and CDR2: GTSNPN and SVGIG (reference sequence). V lost 0 bases and J 2 bases, leaving 10 bases between the germline ends. The CDR3 totals 15 residues. Clones were sequenced by immunoSEQ multiplex PCR, and TCRdb holds only the in-frame ones, with some missing. Of about 130,000 clones in the sample, roughly 84% were seen once. This receptor was taken from a man aged 50 or older with urothelial cancer. V is TRBV30 and J is TRBJ1-4; no reliable D call. Source: PBMCs, taken around atezolizumab (anti-PD-L1) treatment. CDR3 nucleotides: TGTGCCTGGAGTGTACGGGGATCTACTAATGAAAAACTGTTTTTT. Translated, it gives CAWSVRGSTNEKLFF. The whole variable domain, filled in from reference TRBV30 and TRBJ1-4, reads SQTIHQWPATLVQPVGSPLSLECTVEGTSNPNLYWYRQAAGRGLQLLFYSVGIGQISSEVPQNLSASRPQDRQFILSSKKLLLSDSGFYLCAWSVRGSTNEKLFFGSGTQLSVL.